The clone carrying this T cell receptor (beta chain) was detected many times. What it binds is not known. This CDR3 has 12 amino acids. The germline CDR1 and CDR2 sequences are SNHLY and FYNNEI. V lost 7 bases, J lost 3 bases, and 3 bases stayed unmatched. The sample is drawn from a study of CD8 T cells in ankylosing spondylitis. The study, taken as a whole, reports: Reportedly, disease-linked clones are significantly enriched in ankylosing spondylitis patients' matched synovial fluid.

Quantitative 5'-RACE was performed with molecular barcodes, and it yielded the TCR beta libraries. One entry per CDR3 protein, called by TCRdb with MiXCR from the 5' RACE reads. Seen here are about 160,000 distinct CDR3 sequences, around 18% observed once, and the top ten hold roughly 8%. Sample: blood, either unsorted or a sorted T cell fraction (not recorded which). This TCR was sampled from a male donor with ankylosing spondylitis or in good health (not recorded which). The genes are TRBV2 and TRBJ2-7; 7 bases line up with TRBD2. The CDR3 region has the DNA TGTGCCAGCACTTGGGGGGGCTACGAGCAGTACTTC. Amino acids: CASTWGGYEQYF.